This TCR beta chain was sequenced for a study of human T cells and chemical hapten exposure (dated by TCRdb to the early 2020s). Regarding the complete study: For sensitization, 2% DPC in acetone was applied to a roughly 2 cm by roughly 2 cm area of upper inner arm skin. Libraries were combined into a pool for sequencing, and differences in TCR yield between samples came mainly from small differences in library volumes within the pool. Patch testing was done on the upper back using Finn chambers containing 0.01% DPC, and results were scored after 6 days according to International Contact Dermatitis Research Group standards. The patient cohort, mostly female, included alopecia areata with under or over 50% scalp involvement, alopecia totalis and alopecia universalis. This study followed changes in the peripheral blood TCR repertoire in vivo during primary and secondary sensitization of alopecia patients to the hapten diphenylcyclopropenone (DPC). For TCR sequencing, blood came from 25 to 35 alopecia patients at anywhere from one to four time points (pre-sensitization, 2, 6 and 24 weeks). Blood samples were taken from patients before sensitization (week 0) and then at 2, 6 and about 24 weeks after DPC sensitization. Weekly therapeutic DPC doses were additionally applied to the scalp of patients throughout the roughly 26-week study period. Broader findings and caveats from the paper: Compared with pre-sensitization or healthy control sets, expanded TCRs formed significantly more large CDR3 similarity clusters, which is consistent with antigen-driven responses. Alopecia, a presumed autoimmune disease, was present in all patients, so the immune response of the patients might differ from that of healthy individuals. A positive correlation was found between the number of PT1 expanded TCRs and patch test score, with significance reached at thresholds 8, 16 and 32 but not 4. Repeated subsampling changed both the strength of the expansion versus patch-test correlation and the threshold at which that correlation became significant. DPC sensitization did not change the number of TCRs with a frequency above 1 in 1000, and there was no evidence of changes in global repertoire structure.

Measured from the cysteine to the phenylalanine, the CDR3 is 15 residues long. The retained sequence is limited to the CDR3, 45 bases, with the frame set at the first base. Sequences GTSNPN (CDR1) and SVGIG (CDR2) are obtained from the germline V gene (reference sequence). A distance of 14 bases separates the germline ends of V and J, which lose 3 bases and 2 bases respectively. Per the publication, the time point label means: patch test 1, 2 weeks after DPC sensitization. This specimen's treatment or condition label, interpreted: therapeutic diphenylcyclopropenone sensitization with weekly scalp DPC. At each patch-test visit, blood was drawn before the patch test was applied. To be eligible, patients had to be aged 18 to 70, diagnosed with alopecia and judged suitable for DPC therapy, while pregnant patients were excluded. Total RNA was extracted from unfractionated whole blood that had been collected in Tempus Blood RNA tubes.

Library preparation used RACE. Sequencing instrument: NextSeq 500. Library preparation attached unique molecular identifiers to individual cDNA molecules for quantitative, reproducible TCR counting. For every blood RNA sample, sequencing covered both the TCR alpha and TCR beta chains. In the authors' own workflow: The median number of TCRs per sample was roughly 94,000, ranging from roughly 23,224 to 700,000. V, J and CDR3 annotation of the TCR reads was performed with the Decombinator software suite. To make PS versus PT1 abundance plots, every sample was subsampled to the same number of TCRs (28,000). Expanded TCRs were defined as absent before sensitization and observed at least eight times at the 2-week time point. In-frame beta chains were kept once TCRdb had trimmed the public reads at Q25 with fastp and called clones with MiXCR. Rows are unified per CDR3 protein, each entry keeping the most common DNA and genes. TCRdb's processing, not the authors', yielded these V and J calls. The sample table shows some 170,000 distinct CDR3 sequences, and 20% to 25% are seen once. Over 6.5% of the sample belongs to the ten largest clones.

Concerning this clonotype itself: Its specific antigen is unknown. It has no much larger one-base neighbor in the sample; base qualities were not kept.

This specimen consisted of whole blood, obtained in connection with sensitization to the hapten diphenylcyclopropenone (DPC). The sequence is built from TRBV30 and TRBJ1-5, with TRBD1 as a weak D call on 6 bases. The sequence was obtained from a woman aged 50 to 60 with alopecia areata. Some clones in this sample may be carry-over from other donors' samples. The nucleotide sequence is TGTGCCTGGAGCGATACAGGGCTGGGCAATCAGCCCCAGCATTTT. Its protein reads: CAWSDTGLGNQPQHF.